These 25 T cell receptor beta chains originate from one sample sequenced in a study of blood T cell repertoires in COVID-19 (dated by TCRdb to between 2020 and 2021). The library relied on the immunoSEQ multiplex PCR assay. The table comes from immuneACCESS by way of TCRdb, which keeps in-frame sequences with V and J called. Part of the clones is missing from these tables; in studies checked, under half for an unresolved V gene and the rest for unknown reasons. Within this sample are some 190,000 clones, with 70% to 85% of them counted one time only. Of the sample, around an eighth is held by the ten largest clones. The sequenced material came from peripheral blood. These receptors all stem from a woman between 45 and 65 years old with acute or convalescent COVID-19.

V and J are TRBV5-1 and TRBJ2-3; no clear D gene. Germline lookup yields CDR1 SGHRS and CDR2 YFSETQ. V gave up 0 bases and J gave up 0 bases, with 11 bases separating them. The CDR3 spans 16 residues. Written as DNA, the CDR3 is TGCGCCAGCAGCTTGGGGGCTCAAACTAGCACAGATACGCAGTATTTT. Protein: CASSLGAQTSTDTQYF.

The chain uses TRBV7-8 and TRBJ1-3, with a tentative D call TRBD1 (6 bases). The CDR3 is 16 residues long. Trimming took 5 bases from V and 0 from J, leaving 14 bases between them. Germline V CDR1 and CDR2: SGHVS, FQNEAQ. Written as DNA, the CDR3 is TGTGCCAGCAGCCAACAGGGTTACTCCTCTGGAAACACCATATATTTT. It translates to CASSQQGYSSGNTIYF. The full variable domain, its missing parts supplied by reference TRBV7-8 and TRBJ1-3, is GAGVSQSPRYKVAKRGQDVALRCDPISGHVSLFWYQQALGQGPEFLTYFQNEAQLDKSGLPSDRFFAERPEGSVSTLKIQRTQQEDSAVYLCASSQQGYSSGNTIYFGEGSWLTVV.

This rearrangement joins TRBV5-1 to TRBJ1-1; possibly TRBD1 for D (5 bases). This CDR3 has 16 residues. Germline V gene data show CDR1 as SGHRS and CDR2 as YFSETQ. Trimming shortened V by 1 base and J by 4 bases, and 17 bases separated the two germline ends. CDR3 DNA: TGCGCCAGCAGCTTGTTTGGTCCAGGGTCGGCCACTGAAGCTTTCTTT. Its translation is CASSLFGPGSATEAFF.

This clone was picked up a small number of times. The gene calls are TRBV14 and TRBJ1-1, with 10 bases that match TRBD1. Germline assignment: CDR1 SGHDN and CDR2 FVKESK. The CDR3 spans 15 residues. The trim removed 4 bases at V and 5 bases at J, leaving 7 bases unmatched. CDR3 protein: CASSPLGQGDTEAFF. The CDR3 DNA reads TGTGCCAGCAGCCCTTTAGGACAGGGGGATACTGAAGCTTTCTTT.

This chain links TRBV29-1 with TRBJ2-3; TRBD2 might be the D (5 bases). The germline gives CDR1 SQVTM, CDR2 ANQGSEA. CDR3 length: 14 amino acids. Trimming cost V 1 base and J 1 base, with 9 bases left between them. Written as DNA, the CDR3 is TGCAGCGTTGAAGTGGGAGTCGGCACAGATACGCAGTATTTT. Translated, it gives CSVEVGVGTDTQYF.

The chain links TRBV12-5 to TRBJ1-5; no firm D call. Germline CDR1 and CDR2: LGHNT and FRNRAP. The CDR3 has 14 residues. Trimming removed 5 bases at V and 6 bases at J, with 14 bases between. CDR3 sequence reads: CASGTSVSPQPQHF. The CDR3 DNA is TGTGCTAGTGGTACTTCGGTATCCCCTCAGCCCCAGCATTTT. Using reference TRBV12-5 and TRBJ1-5 for the parts outside the CDR3, the full variable domain is DARVTQTPRHKVTEMGQEVTMRCQPILGHNTVFWYRQTMMQGLELLAYFRNRAPLDDSGMPKDRFSAEMPDATLATLKIQPSEPRDSAVYFCASGTSVSPQPQHFGDGTRLSIL.

The chain is built from TRBV24-1 and TRBJ2-4; 9 bases match TRBD1. Trimming cost V 4 bases and J 7 bases; bases outside gene matches: 4. CDR3 length: 14 amino acids. From germline, CDR1 is KGHDR and CDR2 SFDVKD. The CDR3 DNA reads as TGTGCCACCAGTGACCCAGGGACAGGGAACATTCAGTACTTC. The encoded protein is CATSDPGTGNIQYF.

The V and J genes are TRBV29-1 and TRBJ2-2; D unresolved. From germline, CDR1 is SQVTM and CDR2 ANQGSEA. CDR3 length: 12 residues. The ends were cut back, 4 bases at V and 4 bases at J, with 7 bases in the middle. CDR3 amino acids: CSVVRSTGELFF. The DNA for the CDR3 is TGCAGCGTTGTCCGTTCCACCGGGGAGCTGTTTTTT.

The CDR3 is CASSIDNLGVGNSNQPQHF. DNA for the CDR3: TGTGCCAGTAGTATAGATAACCTCGGCGTGGGCAATAGCAATCAGCCCCAGCATTTT. The chain uses TRBV19 and TRBJ1-5; D is ambiguous. Germline-derived CDR1 and CDR2 are LNHDA and SQIVND (reference sequence). The CDR3 covers 19 residues. The V end lost 0 bases, the J end lost 0 bases, and 18 bases lay between the germline ends.

The chain joins TRBV28 to TRBJ1-5, with 12 nucleotides matching TRBD1. Trimming removed 4 bases from V and 1 base from J; junction bases left unmatched: 5. The germline CDR1 and CDR2 sequences are MDHEN and SYDVKM. This CDR3 has 17 residues. The CDR3 region has the DNA TGTGCCAGCAGTTCGGGACAGGGGGCAGTAAGCAATCAGCCCCAGCATTTT. Protein: CASSSGQGAVSNQPQHF.

The gene calls are TRBV7-9 and TRBJ1-2, with D perhaps matching TRBD1 (6 bases). V was clipped by 4 bases and J by 8 bases, with 11 bases between them. The CDR3 loop spans 12 amino acids. CDR1 SEHNR and CDR2 FQNEAQ come from the germline V gene (reference sequence). CDR3 amino acids: CASSYRGGGYTF. In DNA, the CDR3 is TGTGCCAGCAGCTACCGGGGGGGCGGCTACACCTTC.

The chain recombines TRBV18 with TRBJ1-2; TRBD1 matches 10 bases. This CDR3 spans 15 amino acids. The germline V gene encodes CDR1 KGHSH and CDR2 LQKENI. The junction had 3 bases not matched to a gene; V was cut back by 3 bases and J by 2 bases. The DNA of the CDR3 is TGTGCCAGCTCACCCGGGACAGGGGAAAACTATGGCTACACCTTC. It encodes CASSPGTGENYGYTF.

The chain has TRBV24-1 and TRBJ2-3; 10 bases are a match to TRBD2. This CDR3 is 16 amino acids long. J was trimmed by 4 bases and V by 5 bases; bases with no gene match: 8. Germline CDR1 is KGHDR and CDR2 is SFDVKD. The CDR3 is CATSVQRGGRADTQYF. The CDR3 DNA follows: TGTGCCACCAGTGTTCAGCGGGGGGGCCGCGCAGATACGCAGTATTTT.

Note on this clone: Distinct nucleotide sequences in the sample also encode this CDR3. V is TRBV6-5 and J is TRBJ1-5; D remains unclear. V was pared by 7 bases and J by 0 bases, with 10 bases between. This CDR3 region has 14 residues. The germline V gene encodes CDR1 MNHEY and CDR2 SVGAGI. The chain's CDR3 is CASTGGDSNQPQHF. As DNA, the CDR3 is TGTGCCAGCACGGGCGGGGATAGCAATCAGCCCCAGCATTTT.

The rearrangement links TRBV5-4 to TRBJ2-7; possibly TRBD2 for D (6 bases). CDR1 SGHNT and CDR2 YYREEE come from the germline V gene (reference sequence). The CDR3 is 14 residues long. V was pared by 0 bases and J by 3 bases, with 10 bases between. The CDR3 DNA sequence: TGTGCCAGCAGCTTGGTTGCGGGAAGCTACGAGCAGTACTTC. Its protein product is CASSLVAGSYEQYF.

The V call is TRBV6-5, the J call TRBJ1-5; the match to TRBD1 covers 9 bases. The CDR3 has 14 amino acids. Germline V gene data show CDR1 as MNHEY and CDR2 as SVGAGI. The V and J ends lost 8 bases and 5 bases, in that order; junction bases with no gene match: 7. The CDR3 loop is CASGQGIPDQPQHF. The CDR3 DNA reads as TGTGCCAGCGGACAGGGGATCCCGGATCAGCCCCAGCATTTT.

CDR3 amino acids: CASSLAGDPPGLIHF. In DNA form, the CDR3 reads TGTGCCAGCAGTTTAGCGGGGGATCCCCCAGGCCTAATCCATTTT. The chain joins TRBV27 to TRBJ1-5, with TRBD1 as a possible D gene (5 bases). CDR1 is MNHEY and CDR2 is SMNVEV in the germline V gene (reference sequence). CDR3 length: 15 residues. V lost 2 bases to trimming and J lost 16 bases, with 24 bases between them.

CDR3 region: CASSYRGNEQFF. In DNA form, the CDR3 reads TGTGCCAGCAGCTACCGGGGGAACGAGCAGTTCTTC. The J gene is TRBJ2-1, the V gene TRBV11-2; D may be TRBD2 (6 bases). V was shortened by 4 bases and J by 10 bases, with 11 bases between the two germline ends. This CDR3 comprises 12 residues. The germline CDR1 and CDR2 sequences are SGHAT and FQNNGV.

This clone turned up a few times. The chain is built from TRBV7-6 and TRBJ2-5; tentative D call: TRBD1 (5 bases). From germline, CDR1 is SGHVS and CDR2 FNYEAQ. The CDR3 totals 14 residues. V was cut by 4 bases and J by 1 base, with 10 bases left in between. CDR3 protein: CASSWTPTQETQYF. The DNA of the CDR3 is TGTGCCAGCAGCTGGACACCTACCCAAGAGACCCAGTACTTC.

This clone has just a few counts. The rearrangement uses TRBV28 and TRBJ1-4, with TRBD1 matching over 10 bases. The CDR3 has 16 amino acids. The trim removed 6 bases at V and 0 bases at J, leaving 4 bases unmatched. Germline V gene lookup returns CDR1 MDHEN and CDR2 SYDVKM. The CDR3 nucleotides are TGTGCCAGCAGCCCGACAGGGGGCCCAACTAATGAAAAACTGTTTTTT. Its protein product is CASSPTGGPTNEKLFF. The entire variable domain, with the rest obtained from reference TRBV28 and TRBJ1-4, is as follows: DVKVTQSSRYLVKRTGEKVFLECVQDMDHENMFWYRQDPGLGLRLIYFSYDVKMKEKGDIPEGYSVSREKKERFSLILESASTNQTSMYLCASSPTGGPTNEKLFFGSGTQLSVL.

The chain couples TRBV28 to TRBJ1-5, with a possible D match to TRBD1 (5 bases). CDR1 and CDR2 (germline): MDHEN, SYDVKM. Trimming took off 3 bases at V and 2 bases at J, with 11 bases between the two ends. The CDR3 has 15 residues. CDR3 sequence reads: CASSFSTGGNQPQHF. The CDR3 DNA follows: TGTGCCAGCAGTTTCAGCACAGGAGGCAATCAGCCCCAGCATTTT.

This clone has just one count. This sequence joins TRBV27 and TRBJ1-4, with 10 bases identical to TRBD1. CDR3 length: 15 amino acids. Germline CDR1 reads MNHEY; CDR2 reads SMNVEV (reference sequence). V lost 3 bases and J lost 7; bases outside the gene matches: 5. The CDR3 sequence is CASSLRGQGPEKLFF. CDR3 nucleotides: TGTGCCAGCAGTTTGCGGGGACAGGGGCCTGAAAAACTGTTTTTT.

The chain uses TRBV30 and TRBJ2-5; 14 bases are shared with TRBD2. CDR3 length: 16 residues. CDR1 and CDR2 from the germline V gene are GTSNPN and SVGIG (reference sequence). The J segment lost 8 bases and the V segment lost 1 base, leaving 9 bases of the junction unmatched. Written as DNA, the CDR3 is TGTGCCTGGAGTGCCGGACTAGCGGGAGGCCGCCGTACCCAGTACTTC. Amino acids: CAWSAGLAGGRRTQYF.

This sequence joins TRBV7-8 and TRBJ2-6, with D uncertain. The germline V gene encodes CDR1 SGHVS and CDR2 FQNEAQ. Trimming removed 4 bases from V and 2 bases from J, with 12 bases in between. The length of the CDR3 is 16 residues. The CDR3: CASSSVSTPGANVLTF. CDR3 nucleotide sequence: TGTGCCAGCAGCTCAGTCTCAACCCCTGGGGCCAACGTCCTGACTTTC.

The chain employs TRBV19 and TRBJ1-5; 8 bases line up with TRBD1. Per the germline V gene, CDR1 is LNHDA and CDR2 is SQIVND (reference sequence). The CDR3 consists of 15 residues. The J segment lost 7 bases and the V segment lost 5 bases, leaving 10 bases of the junction unmatched. The CDR3 region is CASSLTGGSGQPQHF. The CDR3 nucleotides read TGTGCCAGTAGTCTCACAGGGGGATCAGGCCAGCCCCAGCATTTT.